A single sample is the source of the 22 T cell receptor beta chains below, sequenced in a study of shared clonotypes between healthy human individuals. TCRdb's table, derived via immunoSEQ multiplex PCR, lists solely in-frame clones and lacks some. The data show approximately 2.3 million clones, with 85% to 95% seen just once and roughly 0.36% held by the top ten. The sequencing input was naive CD4+ T cells from PBMCs. Subset here: CD45RA+ positively selected. Source of these receptors: a man in his late teens or twenties in good health. Some clones in this sample may be carry-over from other donors' samples.

This rearrangement joins TRBV7-2 to TRBJ2-7; D might be TRBD1 or TRBD2, each matching 6 bases. Germline CDR1 reads SGHTA; CDR2 reads FQGNSA. The germline V and J ends were trimmed by 1 base and 7 bases, with 20 bases remaining between them. This CDR3 region has 16 residues. The CDR3 spells CASSLVGGEGGFEQYF. CDR3 nucleotides: TGTGCCAGCAGCTTAGTGGGAGGAGAGGGGGGCTTTGAGCAGTACTTC.

Notes on this clone: At the DNA level, this CDR3 is encoded by other sequences in the same sample as well. The chain uses TRBV29-1 and TRBJ2-5; no clear D. The CDR3 covers 12 residues. Germline CDR1 is SQVTM and CDR2 is ANQGSEA. Between the trimmed V and J ends, which lost 4 bases and 1 base, there was a span of 7 bases. CDR3 DNA sequence: TGCAGCGTTGGGCGGATCCAAGAGACCCAGTACTTC. It yields the protein CSVGRIQETQYF.

The gene calls are TRBV4-1 and TRBJ1-2; the match to TRBD1 covers 8 bases. Per the germline V gene, CDR1 is MGHRA and CDR2 is YSYEKL. This CDR3 is 19 amino acids long. Germline trimming cut 2 bases from V and 2 bases from J; bases unmatched to any gene: 16. The CDR3 spells CASSQWGVRTGTSNYGYTF. CDR3 nucleotides: TGCGCCAGCAGCCAATGGGGAGTTCGGACAGGGACCTCCAACTATGGCTACACCTTC.

This rearrangement joins TRBV20-1 to TRBJ2-4; no firm D call. Germline V gives CDR1 DFQATT, CDR2 SNEGSKA (reference sequence). V lost 5 bases to trimming and J lost 9 bases, with 11 bases between them. The CDR3 has 11 amino acids. The CDR3 is CSAPFPRIQYF. In DNA form, the CDR3 reads TGCAGTGCTCCATTCCCCCGCATTCAGTACTTC.

A single count supports this clone. V usage is TRBV5-6 and J usage is TRBJ1-4; D gene uncertain. CDR1 is SGHDT, CDR2 YYEEEE, per germline. V gave up 3 bases and J gave up 3 bases, with 9 bases separating them. The CDR3 sequence is 14 residues long. The CDR3 spells CASSSGGANEKLFF. CDR3 bases: TGTGCCAGCAGCTCCGGTGGGGCTAATGAAAAACTGTTTTTT.

This clone showed up just once. This rearrangement joins TRBV18 to TRBJ2-1; no clear D. V lost 9 bases and J lost 0, with 9 bases in between. The CDR3 totals 13 residues. Germline V gene lookup returns CDR1 KGHSH and CDR2 LQKENI. DNA of the CDR3: TGTGCCAGTTCAGAGTACTCCTACAATGAGCAGTTCTTC. Amino acid sequence: CASSEYSYNEQFF. The variable domain in full, completed from reference TRBV18 and TRBJ2-1, reads NAGVMQNPRHLVRRRGQEARLRCSPMKGHSHVYWYRQLPEEGLKFMVYLQKENIIDESGMPKERFSAEFPKEGPSILRIQQVVRGDSAAYFCASSEYSYNEQFFGPGTRLTVL.

V is TRBV18 and J is TRBJ2-2; 11 nucleotides agree with TRBD2. Germline CDR1 is KGHSH and CDR2 is LQKENI. The CDR3 is 17 residues long. The V and J ends lost 3 bases and 4 bases, in that order; junction bases with no gene match: 7. The CDR3 DNA follows: TGTGCCAGCTCACCCCCACTAGCGGGAGTGGTCACCGGGGAGCTGTTTTTT. Protein sequence: CASSPPLAGVVTGELFF.

The V call is TRBV5-1, the J call TRBJ2-1; 9 bases map to TRBD1. Germline CDR1 and CDR2: SGHRS and YFSETQ. This CDR3 contains 14 residues. With V trimmed by 4 bases and J by 6 bases, 5 bases remained unmatched. The CDR3 bases are TGCGCCAGCAGCCCGGGACAGGGCGGCAATGAGCAGTTCTTC. Protein sequence: CASSPGQGGNEQFF.

This chain uses TRBV5-1 with TRBJ2-7, with 11 bases lining up with TRBD2. Germline CDR1 SGHRS, CDR2 YFSETQ. Germline trimming cut 0 bases from V and 0 bases from J; bases unmatched to any gene: 8. This CDR3 spans 18 amino acids. The CDR3 nucleotides read TGCGCCAGCAGCTTGGGTTTTTCGACTAGCGGGATCTCCTACGAGCAGTACTTC. It specifies CASSLGFSTSGISYEQYF.

The J gene is TRBJ2-7, the V gene TRBV18; D could derive from TRBD1 or TRBD2 (5 bases each). CDR1 and CDR2 (germline): KGHSH, LQKENI. The CDR3 loop spans 15 amino acids. The V gene lost 5 bases and the J gene lost 0 bases, with 14 bases spanning the gap. The CDR3 protein is CASSEIRDRSYEQYF. As DNA, the CDR3 is TGTGCCAGCTCAGAAATCCGGGACCGCTCCTACGAGCAGTACTTC.

This chain joins TRBV4-1 and TRBJ2-7; D not certain. V gave up 2 bases and J gave up 0 bases, with 14 bases separating them. This CDR3 contains 16 residues. Germline V gene lookup returns CDR1 MGHRA and CDR2 YSYEKL. CDR3 bases: TGCGCCAGCAGCCAACCCCGGGCTCGCAGCTCCTACGAGCAGTACTTC. This codes for CASSQPRARSSYEQYF.

This chain joins TRBV9 and TRBJ2-2; 7 nucleotides line up with TRBD1. The trim removed 4 bases at V and 3 bases at J, leaving 9 bases unmatched. Germline assignment: CDR1 SGDLS and CDR2 YYNGEE. There are 16 residues in the CDR3. The CDR3 here is CASSPRHTGDTGELFF. In DNA, the CDR3 is TGTGCCAGCAGCCCTCGTCACACAGGGGACACCGGGGAGCTGTTTTTT.

The rearrangement joins TRBV7-9 to TRBJ1-4; possibly TRBD1 for D (5 bases). Trimming took 0 bases from V and 13 from J, leaving 6 bases between them. There are 11 residues in the CDR3. Germline V CDR1 and CDR2: SEHNR, FQNEAQ (reference sequence). The CDR3 DNA sequence: TGTGCCAGCAGCTTAGCGGGGCGACTGTTTTTT. It codes for CASSLAGRLFF.

This clone appeared a single time. DNA of the CDR3: TGTGCCAGCAGCTACCAATTGGGGGAATCGAGGTTCGAGCAGTACTTC. The encoded protein is CASSYQLGESRFEQYF. V usage is TRBV4-2 and J usage is TRBJ2-7, with D possibly called TRBD1 or TRBD2 (5 bases each). CDR1 is LGHNA, CDR2 YNFKEQ, per germline. The CDR3 runs 16 residues. The V end lost 5 bases, the J end lost 6 bases, and 23 bases lay between the germline ends.

This chain connects TRBV5-1 to TRBJ1-4; D is perhaps TRBD1 (5 bases). The CDR3 totals 15 residues. V dropped 4 bases and J dropped 5 bases, with 15 bases sitting between them. Per germline, CDR1 SGHRS and CDR2 YFSETQ. CDR3 DNA: TGCGCCAGCAGCGGGGGAGGCCTTACGAATGAAAAACTGTTTTTT. Its protein product is CASSGGGLTNEKLFF.

The chain uses TRBV10-3 and TRBJ2-6; 7 bases align to TRBD1. Losses at the gene ends were 10 bases for V and 4 bases for J; bases not matched to a gene: 10. Germline V CDR1 and CDR2: ENHRY, SYGVKD. CDR3 size: 15 residues. CDR3 loop: CATRVDRAGANVLTF. The CDR3 DNA reads TGTGCCACGAGGGTAGACAGGGCCGGGGCCAACGTCCTGACTTTC.

This clone has only one observation. This chain's CDR3 is CASSYRLGGHEQFF. In DNA, the CDR3 is TGTGCCAGCAGTTACCGCCTAGGAGGGCATGAGCAGTTCTTC. The chain is built from TRBV5-8 and TRBJ2-1; a possible D gene is TRBD2 (6 bases). Germline loops: CDR1 SGHTS, CDR2 YDEGEE. V dropped 5 bases and J dropped 8 bases, with 17 bases sitting between them. CDR3 length: 14 residues.

The V and J genes are TRBV6-6 and TRBJ2-1, with 7 bases matching TRBD2. Germline V gene lookup returns CDR1 MNHNY and CDR2 SVGAGI (reference sequence). The CDR3 contains 16 residues. The J segment lost 8 bases and the V segment lost 2 bases, leaving 12 bases of the junction unmatched. The CDR3 DNA sequence: TGTGCCAGCAGTTACGGGGCGGGAGCTAAGAGTTATGAGCAGTTCTTC. This codes for CASSYGAGAKSYEQFF.

The chain joins TRBV6-4 to TRBJ2-3; TRBD1 matches at 12 bases. The germline V gene encodes CDR1 MRHNA and CDR2 SNTAGT. Trimming removed 6 bases from V and 3 bases from J; junction bases left unmatched: 7. CDR3 size: 16 residues. The CDR3 loop is CASSPGQGASTDTQYF. The CDR3 bases are TGTGCCAGCAGCCCGGGACAGGGGGCATCGACAGATACGCAGTATTTT.

The chain couples TRBV25-1 to TRBJ2-7, with no clear D. The CDR3 contains 13 residues. From germline, CDR1 is MGHDK and CDR2 SYGVNS. V was clipped by 4 bases and J by 3 bases, with 10 bases between them. The CDR3 spells CASSARTVYEQYF. CDR3 in DNA: TGTGCCAGCAGTGCCAGGACCGTCTACGAGCAGTACTTC.

Points on this clone: Other DNA variants within this sample encode the same CDR3. The chain uses TRBV28 and TRBJ2-7, with no clear D. Trimming removed 4 bases from V and 5 bases from J, with 6 bases in between. CDR1 and CDR2 (germline): MDHEN, SYDVKM. The CDR3 is 11 amino acids. CDR3 sequence (DNA): TGTGCCAGCAGTTCCCAGAACGAGCAGTACTTC. Its translation: CASSSQNEQYF.

The V gene is TRBV4-1, the J gene TRBJ2-6, with D tentatively TRBD2 (5 bases). Trimming took off 1 base at V and 0 bases at J, with 10 bases between the two ends. Germline CDR1 and CDR2: MGHRA and YSYEKL. The CDR3 covers 17 residues. The DNA for the CDR3 is TGCGCCAGCAGCCAAGGAGGAGGTTTCTCTGGGGCCAACGTCCTGACTTTC. This gives the protein CASSQGGGFSGANVLTF.